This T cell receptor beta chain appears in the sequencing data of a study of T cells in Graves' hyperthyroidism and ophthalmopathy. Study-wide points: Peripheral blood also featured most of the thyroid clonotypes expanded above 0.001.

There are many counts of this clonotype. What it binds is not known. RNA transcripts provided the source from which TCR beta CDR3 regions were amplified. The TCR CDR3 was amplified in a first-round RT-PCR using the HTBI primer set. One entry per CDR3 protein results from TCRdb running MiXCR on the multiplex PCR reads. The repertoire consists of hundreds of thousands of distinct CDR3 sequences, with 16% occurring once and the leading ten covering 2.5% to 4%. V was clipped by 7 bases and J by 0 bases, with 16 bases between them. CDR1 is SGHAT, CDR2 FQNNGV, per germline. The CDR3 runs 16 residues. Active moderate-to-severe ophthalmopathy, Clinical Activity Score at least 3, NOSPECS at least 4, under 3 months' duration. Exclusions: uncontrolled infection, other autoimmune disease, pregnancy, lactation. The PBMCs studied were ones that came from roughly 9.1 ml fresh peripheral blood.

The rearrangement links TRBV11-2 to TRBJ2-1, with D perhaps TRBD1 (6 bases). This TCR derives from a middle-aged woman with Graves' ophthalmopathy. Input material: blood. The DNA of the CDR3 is TGTGCCAGCACCCCTTCCTCCAGGGGCTCCTACAATGAGCAGTTCTTC. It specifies CASTPSSRGSYNEQFF. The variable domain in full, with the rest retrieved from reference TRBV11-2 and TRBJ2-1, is EAGVAQSPRYKIIEKRQSVAFWCNPISGHATLYWYQQILGQGPKLLIQFQNNGVVDDSQLPKDRFSAERLKGVDSTLKIQPAKLEDSAVYLCASTPSSRGSYNEQFFGPGTRLTVL.